The 9 T cell receptor beta chains below all came from one sample that was sequenced in a study of early T cells in non-severe SARS-CoV-2 infection. Via MiXCR, TCRdb re-called the 5' RACE reads, giving one row per CDR3 protein. This table holds about 99,000 distinct CDR3 sequences, 15% to 20% found once. Sequenced input: whole blood. These receptors were taken from an adult who was a healthcare worker with PCR-confirmed SARS-CoV-2 infection or an uninfected control (not recorded which).

The chain has TRBV20-1 and TRBJ1-2; no definite D call. The CDR3 is 13 amino acids. Germline CDR1 reads DFQATT; CDR2 reads SNEGSKA (reference sequence). Between the trimmed V and J ends, which lost 3 bases and 1 base, there was a span of 9 bases. The CDR3: CSASDSINYGYTF. DNA for the CDR3: TGCAGTGCTAGCGACTCGATTAACTATGGCTACACCTTC.

This clonotype showed up just a few times. CDR3 sequence (DNA): TGTGCCAGCAGCCCGAGCCGGACAGGGGGGAGGAGGGATACGCAGTATTTT. It translates to CASSPSRTGGRRDTQYF. This rearrangement joins TRBV27 to TRBJ2-3; 10 bases fit TRBD1. The CDR3 sequence is 17 residues long. The V gene's germline CDR1 is MNHEY and CDR2 SMNVEV (reference sequence). Trimming removed 6 bases from V and 6 bases from J; junction bases left unmatched: 15.

Note on this clonotype: An end of the junction does not agree with germline; a read error may underlie this. The chain joins TRBV18 to TRBJ1-6; TRBD1 is a possible D gene (6 bases). The CDR3 loop spans 17 amino acids. The germline CDR1 and CDR2 sequences are KGHSH and LQKENI. Written as DNA, the CDR3 is TGTGTCAGCTCACCACCTTCTATCAACAGGGAGGGATCACCCCTCCACTTT. Residues: CVSSPPSINREGSPLHF.

This clonotype was detected ten times or more. The chain links TRBV6-4 to TRBJ2-1, with 10 bases aligning to TRBD1. The CDR3 contains 15 residues. CDR1 and CDR2 (germline): MRHNA, SNTAGT. The ends lost 6 bases at V and 3 bases at J; junction bases unmatched: 5. The chain's CDR3 is CASSTGTGVYNEQFF. CDR3 coding DNA: TGTGCCAGCAGCACCGGGACAGGGGTCTACAATGAGCAGTTCTTC.

This chain uses TRBV4-3 with TRBJ2-2; perhaps TRBD2 as D (7 bases). CDR1 LGHNA and CDR2 YSLEER come from the germline V gene. V lost 0 bases, J lost 8 bases, and 19 bases lay in between. The CDR3 has 17 amino acids. The CDR3 is CASSQDFTGRATGELFF. DNA for the CDR3: TGCGCCAGCAGCCAAGATTTTACAGGGAGGGCAACAGGGGAGCTGTTTTTT.

This clonotype has only a few counts. V is TRBV28 and J is TRBJ1-2; TRBD1 is a possible D gene (6 bases). The V end was cut by 5 bases, the J end by 5 bases, with 15 bases between. Germline V gives CDR1 MDHEN, CDR2 SYDVKM. The length of the CDR3 is 14 residues. CDR3: CASSPRQEIYGYTF. The CDR3 nucleotides are TGTGCCAGCAGTCCTAGACAGGAGATTTATGGCTACACCTTC.

This clonotype was seen more than once but under ten times. The CDR3 coding sequence is TGCGCCAGCAGGGACCAGCGGGGGACCTACGAGCAGTACTTC. It is translated as CASRDQRGTYEQYF. V and J are TRBV10-2 and TRBJ2-7; 8 nucleotides match TRBD2. The germline V gene encodes CDR1 WSHSY and CDR2 SAAADI. With V trimmed by 6 bases and J by 2 bases, 6 bases remained unmatched. The CDR3 extends over 14 amino acids.

This clonotype was seen a handful of times. The chain combines TRBV20-1 with TRBJ1-4; D may be TRBD1 (5 bases). The CDR3 is 11 residues long. Germline V gene sequence: CDR1 DFQATT, CDR2 SNEGSKA (reference sequence). Trimming took 5 bases from V and 8 from J, leaving 9 bases between them. DNA for the CDR3: TGCAGTGCTGGGGGGTCGGAAAAACTGTTTTTT. Its translation is CSAGGSEKLFF.

This clonotype was seen only a few times. J is TRBJ1-2 and V is TRBV7-9, with 7 positions matching TRBD1. The CDR3 runs 14 residues. CDR1 is SEHNR, CDR2 FQNEAQ, per germline (reference sequence). Germline trimming cut 7 bases from V and 7 bases from J; bases unmatched to any gene: 12. DNA of the CDR3: TGTGCCAGCAAGCCGGGGCAGGGGGTATCTGGCTACACCTTC. Translated: CASKPGQGVSGYTF.